This T cell receptor (beta chain) was identified during a study of CD4 T cells in relation to SARS-CoV-2 and coronaviruses. Turning to the study itself: PBMCs were cultured with antigen for over nine days before TCR beta sequencing. No peptide or an HIV-1 Nef peptide pool served as negative control. Crossreactive spike epitopes shared across donors were mapped to their HLA restriction.

This table comes from immunoSEQ multiplex PCR, and its TCRdb copy is limited to in-frame clones, with some not included. The sample includes tens of thousands of clones, 76% of them seen just once. Before the COVID-19 pandemic, during about 2011-2019, CD4+ T cells were taken from unexposed donors. Isolation of CD4+ T cells took place after approximately 10 days in culture. V lost 5 bases to trimming and J lost 5 bases, with 16 bases between them. The CDR3 runs 15 residues. In germline, CDR1 is MNHNY, CDR2 SVGAGI (reference sequence). To note about this clone: Its specificity is not known.

The sample comprised CD4+ T cells from PBMCs, cultured in vitro. The sequence was collected from a human donor in good health. V is TRBV6-6 and J is TRBJ1-5, with D unresolved. The DNA of the CDR3 is TGTGCCAGCAGTATCCAAACGGGTGTGGATCAGCCCCAGCATTTT. It is translated as CASSIQTGVDQPQHF.